This TCR beta chain emerged from a study of T cells in Graves' hyperthyroidism and ophthalmopathy. A patient was excluded if there was uncontrolled infection, other autoimmune disease, pregnancy or lactation. TCR beta CDR3 region amplification was performed from RNA transcripts. The study used the HTBI primer set for a first-round RT-PCR of the TCR CDR3. In TCRdb, the multiplex PCR reads were re-called with MiXCR into one record per CDR3 protein. The profile shows 300,000 to 450,000 distinct CDR3 sequences, about 14% of them singletons. In its sample, this clonotype was seen many times. The antigen remains unidentified. CDR1 is SGHTA and CDR2 is FQGNSA in the germline V gene. The J segment lost 10 bases and the V segment lost 6 bases, leaving 13 bases of the junction unmatched. The CDR3 runs 15 residues. Overall study findings and caveats: It was a median approximately six months before onset that the model predicted ophthalmopathy.

Source material: blood. The chain employs TRBV7-2 and TRBJ1-1; 11 nucleotides line up with TRBD1. The TCR sequence derives from an older woman with Graves' hyperthyroidism. The CDR3 loop is CASSSPGQGGHGAFF. The CDR3 DNA reads TGTGCCAGCAGTTCTCCGGGACAGGGGGGACATGGAGCTTTCTTT. The full variable domain, completed using reference TRBV7-2 and TRBJ1-1, is GAGVSQSPSNKVTEKGKDVELRCDPISGHTALYWYRQSLGQGLEFLIYFQGNSAPDKSGLPSDRFSAERTGGSVSTLTIQRTQQEDSAVYLCASSSPGQGGHGAFFGQGTRLTVV.